Described below is a single T cell receptor (beta chain) sequence and its context. Original methodology: The assay estimated nucleated cells by amplifying reference gene primers. Method: immunoSEQ multiplex PCR; TCRdb's copy keeps in-frame clones and lacks some. Clone size and the V and J calls come from that table; the DNA yielded D and trimming. The repertoire holds tens of thousands of clones, with 70% to 90% as singletons. These data come from a study of blood T cell repertoires in COVID-19. Study background: Specimens from acute and convalescent COVID-19 originated in the United States, Italy and Spain. Sources were T cells, B-cell-depleted T cells, or PBMCs; the material itself was cDNA or gDNA.

Germline lookup yields CDR1 SGHTA and CDR2 FQGTGA. The CDR3 contains 13 residues. J was trimmed by 4 bases and V by 5 bases; bases with no gene match: 2. Sequenced input: peripheral blood. The rearrangement uses TRBV7-3 and TRBJ2-3; 8 bases match TRBD2. This TCR was sampled from a woman aged 80 or over with acute or convalescent COVID-19. CDR3 loop: CASSPGGPDTQYF. Written as DNA, the CDR3 is TGTGCCAGCAGCCCGGGGGGGCCAGATACGCAGTATTTT.